This TCR beta chain was captured in a study of regulatory T cells in long-lasting Graves disease (dated by TCRdb to the early 2020s). About the investigation overall: Patients with newly diagnosed Graves' disease had been on antithyroid drugs for under 3 months. Patients with persistent Graves' disease were compared with patients with newly diagnosed Graves' disease using TCR sequencing and RNA sequencing of peripheral blood. The study took place in China and was registered as a clinical trial. A total of about 35 samples underwent TCR sequencing, from about 13 patients with persistent Graves' disease and 20 patients with newly diagnosed Graves' disease. The paper's findings and limits, for the study overall: Peripheral blood alone was examined, since thyroid tissue, which constituted the primary lesion, could not be accessed. Preferential use of TRBV28, TRBJ1-2 and TRBJ2-5 was observed in persistent disease, whereas TRBV20-1 and TRBJ2-1 were favored in newly diagnosed disease. Sequencing and analysis were restricted to the TCR beta chain. The authors acknowledged the small sample size as a limitation that may reduce accuracy. Compared with newly diagnosed patients, persistent Graves' disease patients had lower TCR Shannon entropy and fewer highly expanded clones, which suggests clonal expansion. Patients with persistent disease shared more public clonotypes (around 2,700) than newly diagnosed patients did (approximately 970).

Library generation was performed with multiplex PCR. The sequencer listed for this sample is Illumina HiSeq 4000. To build TCR beta libraries, CDR3 regions were amplified by Arm-PCR using iRepertoire HTBI primers. Before sequencing, the PCR products underwent gel purification. On the authors' methods: Across samples, roughly 60 TRBV and 13 to 15 TRBJ segments were identified and used for gene usage analysis of CDR3 amino acid clonotypes. Filtered high-quality paired reads were merged into contigs using COPE and FqMerger. BLAST was used to align contigs to the IMGT TRBV, TRBD and TRBJ reference genes, and CDR3 was defined following IMGT. Highly expanded clones were defined as clonotypes with a frequency above 0.1%. Repertoire diversity was measured by Shannon entropy, and V-J evenness by the Gini coefficient. Clonotypes shared by more than one individual were considered public. TCRdb trimmed public reads at Q25 via fastp, called clones via MiXCR and kept in-frame beta chains. Rows with a matching CDR3 protein are joined into one entry that keeps the most common DNA and genes. Clone size and V and J calls follow TCRdb, not the original study. This sample is represented by 580,000 or so distinct CDR3 sequences; 15% to 20% of them were singletons. The ten largest clones capture around 12% of the sample.

The time point label here, explained by the study, means: newly diagnosed GD, antithyroid drugs for less than 3 months. For both TCR sequencing and RNA sequencing, RNA was extracted from PBMCs using TRIzol. The diagnosis of Graves' disease was made according to American Thyroid Association guidelines. Patients were recruited from an endocrinology department in Xi'an, China. Each patient gave approximately 10 milliliters of peripheral blood, collected in an EDTA anticoagulant tube. Ficoll Paque Plus density gradient separation was used to isolate PBMCs, and no further T cell sorting was performed. An Agilent 2100 Bioanalyzer and agarose gel were used to check RNA quality, while a NanoDrop 2000 measured RNA concentration. CDR1 and CDR2 (LGHDT, YNNKEL) derive from the germline V gene (reference sequence). Including cysteine and phenylalanine, the CDR3 has 14 amino acids. CDR3 DNA only is kept here, 42 bases in frame from base 1. A distance of 12 bases separates the germline ends of V and J, which lose 0 bases and 8 bases respectively.

This clonotype was counted ten times or more. Its binding antigen is unknown. The sample holds no much larger clone one base away, and base qualities are not on file. These data also featured in a second study, about T cells in Graves' hyperthyroidism and ophthalmopathy. As that second study puts it: A patient counted as having stable Graves' hyperthyroidism if no progression to ophthalmopathy occurred over 18 months of follow-up. Hyperthyroidism patients were newly diagnosed, with disease duration under 2 months, and aged 18 to 65 years. Patients with uncontrolled infections, other autoimmune diseases, pregnancy or lactation were excluded. Diagnoses were based on clinical symptoms, serum thyroxine and TRAb, thyroid ultrasound and orbital computed tomography. The TCR CDR3 was subjected to a first round of RT-PCR using the HTBI primer set and the Qiagen OneStep RT-PCR kit. Blood samples also contained most of the expanded thyroid clonotypes (frequency above 0.001), which suggests that blood repertoires may reflect thyroid immune responses. A 13 V-J signature model separated ophthalmopathy from stable hyperthyroidism, with roughly 88% sensitivity and 81.08% specificity in cross-validation and 80%/75% in testing. In validation, the model predicted progression to ophthalmopathy with over 65% sensitivity and 72% to 75% specificity, a median of 6.5 months before onset. A discovery cohort of around 100 patients, roughly 43 with Graves' ophthalmopathy and over 55 with stable Graves' hyperthyroidism, was used to find distinguishing TCR V-J signatures. An independent validation cohort of about 19 hyperthyroidism patients and approximately 16 patients who later progressed to ophthalmopathy tested prospective prediction of ophthalmopathy. The 75 to 100 discovery patients were randomly split 7:3 into training and test sets. In six Graves' hyperthyroidism patients, the study also compared T-cell repertoires from thyroid tissue with T-cell repertoires from blood. Following sampling, methimazole starting at 30 mg daily was given to hyperthyroidism patients, and high-dose intravenous methylprednisolone was given to ophthalmopathy patients. Libraries were constructed in a second round of multiplex PCR, after which size selection and purification were performed. The libraries were sequenced on an Illumina HiSeq2000 using paired-end 100 bp reads. SOAPnuke was used to process the raw data, removing reads that contained adapters or uncalled bases, had a mean Phred below 15, or lacked an exact match to the constant primer or identifier. High-quality paired reads were merged using COPE v1.2.5, and each unique nucleotide sequence was defined as a clonotype. MiTCR v1.1 was used to align the clonotypes against IMGT TRBV, TRBD and TRBJ reference segments. Analysis was restricted to V-J combinations with a frequency above 0.0001, which covered approximately 99% of repertoires. The TCS score was defined as the ratio of F50 (clonal expansion) to E x V (chaos), calculated using BLOSUM62-based TCRdist between CDR3 peptides within each V-J. Welch's t-statistics and random forest reduced fewer than 550 V-J features to 13, which were used in a naive Bayes classifier (R e1071). Sample size was not statistically predetermined, and blinding of investigators to group allocation was not performed. The paper reports TCR Vbeta CDR3 sequencing of approximately 140 peripheral blood samples: over 40 ophthalmopathy, roughly 74 hyperthyroidism and 17 progressor patients.

The receptor was derived from a young man with Graves disease. Donor details come from another sample of the same person, matched by shared clones. Source: peripheral blood mononuclear cells (PBMCs), taken at new diagnosis, from a patient treated with antithyroid drugs. Recombination joined TRBV3-1 with TRBJ2-3; no D gene call is confident. This receptor carries the CDR3 CASSQESPVATQYF. Read as DNA, the sequence is TGTGCCAGCAGCCAAGAATCGCCCGTCGCTACGCAGTATTTT.